What follows describes a single T cell receptor (beta chain). Starting from approximately 0.45 ug of total RNA, TCR beta cDNA was produced with a primer in the constant region. Employing slightly modified ARM-PCR, three nested multiplex PCR rounds were run, and these gave rise to the TCR beta libraries. The study ran its first two PCR rounds for around 10 cycles each, using TRBV1-TRBV30 forward primers and a C-beta reverse primer. MiXCR, run by TCRdb on the multiplex PCR reads, gives a single entry per CDR3 protein. The top ten hold about 8% of the sample, which has roughly 120,000 distinct CDR3 sequences, 64% seen once. V was pared by 5 bases and J by 7 bases, with 13 bases of the junction left unmatched. Germline CDR1 SGHAT, CDR2 FQNNGV. This CDR3 is built from 17 residues. These data come from a study of tumor-infiltrating lymphocytes in primary liver carcinoma. Unsorted bulk tissue (roughly 19-31 mg) underwent RNA and DNA co-extraction.

This chain uses TRBV11-2 with TRBJ2-1, with 11 bases fitting TRBD2. This receptor was identified in a woman aged 60 to 75 with primary liver carcinoma and hepatitis B virus infection. Material for sequencing was liver tumor tissue from sampling region 3. Stated subset: tumor region T3, left-lateral pole. This CDR3 is CASSLGRVAGGPNEQFF. CDR3 nucleotides: TGTGCCAGCAGCCTAGGTCGTGTAGCGGGAGGGCCGAATGAGCAGTTCTTC.